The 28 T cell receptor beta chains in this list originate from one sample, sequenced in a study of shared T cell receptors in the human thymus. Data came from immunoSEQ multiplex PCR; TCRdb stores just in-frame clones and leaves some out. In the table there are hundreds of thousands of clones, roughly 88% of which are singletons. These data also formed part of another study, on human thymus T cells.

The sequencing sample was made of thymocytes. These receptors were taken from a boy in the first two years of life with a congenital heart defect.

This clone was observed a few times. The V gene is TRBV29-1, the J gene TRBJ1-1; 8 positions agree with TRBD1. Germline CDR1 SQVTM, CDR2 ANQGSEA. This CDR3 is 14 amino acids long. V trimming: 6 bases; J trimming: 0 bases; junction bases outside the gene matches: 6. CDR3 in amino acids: CSVGRQGMNTEAFF. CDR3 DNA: TGCAGCGTCGGTCGACAGGGGATGAACACTGAAGCTTTCTTT.

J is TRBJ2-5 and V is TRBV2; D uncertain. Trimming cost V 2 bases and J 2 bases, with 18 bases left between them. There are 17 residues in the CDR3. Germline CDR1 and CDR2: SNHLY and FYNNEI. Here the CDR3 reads CASSEPRAFDSQETQYF. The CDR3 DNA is TGTGCCAGCAGTGAACCACGCGCTTTCGACTCGCAAGAGACCCAGTACTTC.

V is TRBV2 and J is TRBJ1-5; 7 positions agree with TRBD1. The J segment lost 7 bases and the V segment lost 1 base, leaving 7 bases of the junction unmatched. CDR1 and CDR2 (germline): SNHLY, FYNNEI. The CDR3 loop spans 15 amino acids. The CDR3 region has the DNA TGTGCCAGCAGTGAAGGGGCCGTGGACAGGCAGCCCCAGCATTTT. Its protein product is CASSEGAVDRQPQHF. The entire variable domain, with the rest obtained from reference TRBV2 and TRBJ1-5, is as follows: EPEVTQTPSHQVTQMGQEVILRCVPISNHLYFYWYRQILGQKVEFLVSFYNNEISEKSEIFDDQFSVERPDGSNFTLKIRSTKLEDSAMYFCASSEGAVDRQPQHFGDGTRLSIL.

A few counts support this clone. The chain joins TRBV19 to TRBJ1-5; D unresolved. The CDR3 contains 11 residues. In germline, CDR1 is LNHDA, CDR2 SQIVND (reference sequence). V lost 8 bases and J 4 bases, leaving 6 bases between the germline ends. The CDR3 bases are TGTGCCAGTGGGCGAAATCAGCCCCAGCATTTT. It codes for CASGRNQPQHF.

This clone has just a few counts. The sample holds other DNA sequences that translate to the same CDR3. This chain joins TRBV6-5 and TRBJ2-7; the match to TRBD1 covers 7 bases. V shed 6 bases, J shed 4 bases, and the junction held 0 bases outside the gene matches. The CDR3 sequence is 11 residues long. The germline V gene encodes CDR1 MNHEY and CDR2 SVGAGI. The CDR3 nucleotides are TGTGCCAGCAGACAGGGGTACGAGCAGTACTTC. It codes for CASRQGYEQYF.

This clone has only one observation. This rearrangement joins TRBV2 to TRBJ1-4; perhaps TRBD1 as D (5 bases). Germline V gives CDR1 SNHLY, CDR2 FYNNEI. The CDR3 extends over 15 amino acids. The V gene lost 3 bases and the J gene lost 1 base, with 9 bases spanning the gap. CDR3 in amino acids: CASSEGGGTNEKLFF. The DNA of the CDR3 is TGTGCCAGCAGTGAGGGGGGGGGAACTAATGAAAAACTGTTTTTT.

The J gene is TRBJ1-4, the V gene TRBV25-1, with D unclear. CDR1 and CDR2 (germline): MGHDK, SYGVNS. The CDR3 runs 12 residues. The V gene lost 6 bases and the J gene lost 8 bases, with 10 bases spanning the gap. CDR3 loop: CASSPLEEKLFF. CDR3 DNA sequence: TGTGCCAGCAGCCCTTTGGAGGAAAAACTGTTTTTT.

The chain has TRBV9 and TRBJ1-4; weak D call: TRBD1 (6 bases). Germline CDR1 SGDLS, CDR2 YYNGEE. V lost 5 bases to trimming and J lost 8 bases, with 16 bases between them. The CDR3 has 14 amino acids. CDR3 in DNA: TGTGCCAGCAGTGCTCAGGAGAGGGGGGAAAAACTGTTTTTT. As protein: CASSAQERGEKLFF. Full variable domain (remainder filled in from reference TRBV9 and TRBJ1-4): DSGVTQTPKHLITATGQRVTLRCSPRSGDLSVYWYQQSLDQGLQFLIQYYNGEERAKGNILERFSAQQFPDLHSELNLSSLELGDSALYFCASSAQERGEKLFFGSGTQLSVL.

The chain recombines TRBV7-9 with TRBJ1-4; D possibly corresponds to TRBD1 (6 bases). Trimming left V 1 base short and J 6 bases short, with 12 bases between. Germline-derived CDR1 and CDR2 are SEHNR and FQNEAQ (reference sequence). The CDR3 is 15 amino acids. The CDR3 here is CASSLEWAGDEKLFF. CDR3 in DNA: TGTGCCAGCAGCTTAGAATGGGCAGGGGATGAAAAACTGTTTTTT.

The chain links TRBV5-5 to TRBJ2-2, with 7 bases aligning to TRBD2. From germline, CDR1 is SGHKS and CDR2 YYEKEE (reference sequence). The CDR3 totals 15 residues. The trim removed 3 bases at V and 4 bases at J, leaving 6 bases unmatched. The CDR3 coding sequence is TGTGCCAGCAGCTGCCGGCGGGAGACCACCGGGGAGCTGTTTTTT. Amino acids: CASSCRRETTGELFF.

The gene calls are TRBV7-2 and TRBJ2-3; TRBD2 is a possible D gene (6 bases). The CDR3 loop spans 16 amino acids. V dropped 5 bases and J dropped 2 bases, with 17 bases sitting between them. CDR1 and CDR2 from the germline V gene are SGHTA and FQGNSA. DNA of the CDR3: TGTGCCAGCAGCCCCGTCCGGGAGTCATTCACAGATACGCAGTATTTT. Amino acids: CASSPVRESFTDTQYF. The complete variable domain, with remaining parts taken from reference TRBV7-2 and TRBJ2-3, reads GAGVSQSPSNKVTEKGKDVELRCDPISGHTALYWYRQSLGQGLEFLIYFQGNSAPDKSGLPSDRFSAERTGGSVSTLTIQRTQQEDSAVYLCASSPVRESFTDTQYFGPGTRLTVL.

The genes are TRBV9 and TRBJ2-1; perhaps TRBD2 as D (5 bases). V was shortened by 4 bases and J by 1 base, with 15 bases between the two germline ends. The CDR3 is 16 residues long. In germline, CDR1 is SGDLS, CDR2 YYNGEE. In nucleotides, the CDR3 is TGTGCCAGCAGCTTCTACGGACTGTCGTCCTACAATGAGCAGTTCTTC. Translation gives CASSFYGLSSYNEQFF.

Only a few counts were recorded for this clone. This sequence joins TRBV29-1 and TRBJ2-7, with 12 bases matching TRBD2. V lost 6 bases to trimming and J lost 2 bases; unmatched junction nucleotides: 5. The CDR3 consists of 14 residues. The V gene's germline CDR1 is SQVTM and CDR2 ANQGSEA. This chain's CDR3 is CSVGTSGPTYEQYF. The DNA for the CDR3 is TGCAGCGTCGGGACTAGCGGGCCGACCTACGAGCAGTACTTC.

CDR3 region: CASSLTRRTDTHLPGNTIYF. In DNA form, the CDR3 reads TGCGCCAGCAGCCTAACACGTCGGACAGATACCCACCTTCCTGGAAACACCATATATTTT. The V gene is TRBV4-1, the J gene TRBJ1-3; tentatively, D is TRBD1 (6 bases). CDR1 is MGHRA and CDR2 is YSYEKL in the germline V gene. The CDR3 is 20 amino acids. V shed 4 bases and J shed 2 bases, with 27 bases lying between them.

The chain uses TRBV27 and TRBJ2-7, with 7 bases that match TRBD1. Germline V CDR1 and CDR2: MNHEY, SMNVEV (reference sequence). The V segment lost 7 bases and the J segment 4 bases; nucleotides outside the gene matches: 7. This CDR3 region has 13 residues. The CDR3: CASTHTGEYEQYF. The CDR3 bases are TGTGCCAGCACCCACACAGGGGAGTACGAGCAGTACTTC.

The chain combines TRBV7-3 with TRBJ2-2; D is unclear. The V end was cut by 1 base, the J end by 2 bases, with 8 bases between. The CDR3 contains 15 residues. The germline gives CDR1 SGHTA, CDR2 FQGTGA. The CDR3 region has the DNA TGTGCCAGCAGCTTAAGGAGAGCAAACACCGGGGAGCTGTTTTTT. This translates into CASSLRRANTGELFF.

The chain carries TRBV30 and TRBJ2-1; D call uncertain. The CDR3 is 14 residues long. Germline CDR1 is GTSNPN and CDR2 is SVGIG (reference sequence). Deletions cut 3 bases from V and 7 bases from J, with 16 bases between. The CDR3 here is CAWRPLVLVNEQFF. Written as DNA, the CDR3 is TGTGCCTGGAGGCCCCTGGTGTTAGTGAATGAGCAGTTCTTC.

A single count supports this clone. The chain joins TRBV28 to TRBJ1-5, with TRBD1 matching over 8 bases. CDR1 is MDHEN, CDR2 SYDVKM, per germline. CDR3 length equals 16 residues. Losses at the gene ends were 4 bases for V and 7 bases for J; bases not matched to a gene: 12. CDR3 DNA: TGTGCCAGCAGTTCCCGGGTTAGGACAGGGCTCCAGCCCCAGCATTTT. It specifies CASSSRVRTGLQPQHF.

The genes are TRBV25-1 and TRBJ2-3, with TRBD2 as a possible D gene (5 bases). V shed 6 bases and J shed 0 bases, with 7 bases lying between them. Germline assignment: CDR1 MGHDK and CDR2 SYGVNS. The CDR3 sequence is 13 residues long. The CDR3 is CASRRESTDTQYF. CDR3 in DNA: TGTGCCAGCAGGAGGGAGAGCACAGATACGCAGTATTTT.

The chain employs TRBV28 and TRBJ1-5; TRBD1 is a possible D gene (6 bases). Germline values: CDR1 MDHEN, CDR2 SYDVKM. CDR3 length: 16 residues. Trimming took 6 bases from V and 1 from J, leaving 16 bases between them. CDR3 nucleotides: TGTGCCAGCAGCCCGTCGGGGAGGGGGAGCAATCAGCCCCAGCATTTT. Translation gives CASSPSGRGSNQPQHF. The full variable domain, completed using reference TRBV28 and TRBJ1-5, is DVKVTQSSRYLVKRTGEKVFLECVQDMDHENMFWYRQDPGLGLRLIYFSYDVKMKEKGDIPEGYSVSREKKERFSLILESASTNQTSMYLCASSPSGRGSNQPQHFGDGTRLSIL.

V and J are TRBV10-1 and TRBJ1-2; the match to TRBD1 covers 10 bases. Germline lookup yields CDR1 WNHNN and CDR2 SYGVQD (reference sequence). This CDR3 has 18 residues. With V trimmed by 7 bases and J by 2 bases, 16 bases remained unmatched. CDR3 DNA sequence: TGCGCCAGCAATGGGGGACAGGGGCTTCAATGGGCGAACTATGGCTACACCTTC. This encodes CASNGGQGLQWANYGYTF.

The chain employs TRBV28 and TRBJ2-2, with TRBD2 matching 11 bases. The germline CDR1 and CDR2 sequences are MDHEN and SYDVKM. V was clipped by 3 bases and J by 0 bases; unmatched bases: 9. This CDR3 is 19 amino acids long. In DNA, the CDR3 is TGTGCCAGCAGTTTGGGCCTAGCGGGAGGAAATTCGAACACCGGGGAGCTGTTTTTT. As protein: CASSLGLAGGNSNTGELFF.

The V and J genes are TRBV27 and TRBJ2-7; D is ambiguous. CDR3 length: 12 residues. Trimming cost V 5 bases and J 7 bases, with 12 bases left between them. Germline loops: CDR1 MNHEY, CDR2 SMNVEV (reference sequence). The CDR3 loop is CASSEPSGEQYF. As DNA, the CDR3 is TGTGCCAGCAGTGAACCTAGTGGGGAGCAGTACTTC.

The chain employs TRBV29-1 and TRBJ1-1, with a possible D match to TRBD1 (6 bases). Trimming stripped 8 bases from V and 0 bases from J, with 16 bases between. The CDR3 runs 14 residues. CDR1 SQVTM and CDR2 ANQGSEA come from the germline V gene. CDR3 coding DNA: TGCAGCTTCATCTCCAGGGGCCTGAACACTGAAGCTTTCTTT. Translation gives CSFISRGLNTEAFF.

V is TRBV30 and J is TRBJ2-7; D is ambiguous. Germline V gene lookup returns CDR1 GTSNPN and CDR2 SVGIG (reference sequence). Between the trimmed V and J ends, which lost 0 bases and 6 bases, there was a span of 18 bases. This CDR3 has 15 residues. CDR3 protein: CAWSVIEAGRPEQYF. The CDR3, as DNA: TGTGCCTGGAGTGTAATAGAAGCCGGCAGGCCCGAGCAGTACTTC.

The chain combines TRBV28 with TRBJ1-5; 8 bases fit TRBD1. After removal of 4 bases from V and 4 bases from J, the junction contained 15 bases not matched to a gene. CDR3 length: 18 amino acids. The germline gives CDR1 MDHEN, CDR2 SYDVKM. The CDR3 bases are TGTGCCAGCAGTTCCTTCGGACAGGGAAGGGAAAGAAATCAGCCCCAGCATTTT. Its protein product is CASSSFGQGRERNQPQHF.

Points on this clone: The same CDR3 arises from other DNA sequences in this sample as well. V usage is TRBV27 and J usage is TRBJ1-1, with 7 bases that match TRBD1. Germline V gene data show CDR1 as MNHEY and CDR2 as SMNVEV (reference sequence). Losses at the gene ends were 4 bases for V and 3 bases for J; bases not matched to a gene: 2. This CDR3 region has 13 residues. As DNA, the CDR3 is TGTGCCAGCAGTTCCCAGGGGGACACTGAAGCTTTCTTT. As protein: CASSSQGDTEAFF.

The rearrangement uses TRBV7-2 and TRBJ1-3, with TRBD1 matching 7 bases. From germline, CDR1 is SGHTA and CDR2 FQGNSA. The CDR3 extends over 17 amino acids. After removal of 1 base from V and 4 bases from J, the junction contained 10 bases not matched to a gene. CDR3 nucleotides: TGTGCCAGCAGCTTAGTAGGGGGCCCTTCGGGAGGAAACACCATATATTTT. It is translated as CASSLVGGPSGGNTIYF.